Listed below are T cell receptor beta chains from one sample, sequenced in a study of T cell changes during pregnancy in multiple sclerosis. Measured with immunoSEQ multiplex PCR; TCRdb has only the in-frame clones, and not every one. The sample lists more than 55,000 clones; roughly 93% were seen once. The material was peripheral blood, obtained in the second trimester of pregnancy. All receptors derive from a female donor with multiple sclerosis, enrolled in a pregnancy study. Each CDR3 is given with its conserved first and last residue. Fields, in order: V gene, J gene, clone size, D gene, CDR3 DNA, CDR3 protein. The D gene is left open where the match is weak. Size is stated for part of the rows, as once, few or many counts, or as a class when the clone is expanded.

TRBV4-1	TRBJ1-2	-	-	TGCGCCAGCAGCCCCCGGGGGGGAGCGAACTATGGCTACACCTTC	CASSPRGGANYGYTF
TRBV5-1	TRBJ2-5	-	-	TGCGCCAGCACTCTTGGTGCAGGGCTGGAGACCCAGTACTTC	CASTLGAGLETQYF
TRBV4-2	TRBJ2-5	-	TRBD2	TGTGCCAGCGGACTAGCGGGGGGGCAAGAGACCCAGTACTTC	CASGLAGGQETQYF
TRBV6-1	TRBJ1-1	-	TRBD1	TGTGCCAGCTGCCAAACAGGGGGGTACACTGAAGCTTTCTTT	CASCQTGGYTEAFF
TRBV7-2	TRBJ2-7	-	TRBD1	TGTGCCAGCAGCTTAGTGGGACAGGGGAACCACGAGCAGTACTTC	CASSLVGQGNHEQYF
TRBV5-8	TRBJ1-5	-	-	TGTGCCAGCAGTCACAGGGTTAATAGCAATCAGCCCCAGCATTTT	CASSHRVNSNQPQHF
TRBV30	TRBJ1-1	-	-	TGTGCCAGGGGCAGGGTGAACACTGAAGCTTTCTTT	CARGRVNTEAFF
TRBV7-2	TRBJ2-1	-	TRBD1	TGTGCCGGAACGCGGGACAGGGGATACAATGAGCAGTTCTTC	CAGTRDRGYNEQFF
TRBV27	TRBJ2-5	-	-	TGTGCCAGCAGTTCAGGGGTTCGGGGGACCCAGTACTTC	CASSSGVRGTQYF
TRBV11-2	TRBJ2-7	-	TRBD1	TGTGCCAGCAGTTGGGTCGGGACAGGCTACGAGCAGTACTTC	CASSWVGTGYEQYF
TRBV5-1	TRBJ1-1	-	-	TGCGCCAGCAGCTTGTGGGAGGCACCCACTGAAGCTTTCTTT	CASSLWEAPTEAFF
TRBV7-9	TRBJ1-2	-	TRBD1	TGTGCCAGCAGCTTACTATGGGGACAGGTCCCTAACTATGGCTACACCTTC	CASSLLWGQVPNYGYTF
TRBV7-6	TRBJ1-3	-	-	TGTGCCAGCAGCTTAGCAAGGGGGACCGGAAACACCATATATTTT	CASSLARGTGNTIYF
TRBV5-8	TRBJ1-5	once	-	TGTGCCAGCAGCCCCTTTAATCAGCCCCAGCATTTT	CASSPFNQPQHF
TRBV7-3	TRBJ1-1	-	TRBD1	TGTGCCAGCAGCATGACAGGGACGGACACTGAAGCTTTCTTT	CASSMTGTDTEAFF
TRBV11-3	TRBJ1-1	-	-	TGTGCCAGCAGCTTAGAGTCGGGGACTGAAGCTTTCTTT	CASSLESGTEAFF
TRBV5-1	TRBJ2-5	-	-	TGCGCCAGCAGCTTTCGAGGCGGGTCGGGGAAAGAGACCCAGTACTTC	CASSFRGGSGKETQYF
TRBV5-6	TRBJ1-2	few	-	TGTGCCAGCAGCTTGGCGGAGGACGTCCACTATGGCTACACCTTC	CASSLAEDVHYGYTF
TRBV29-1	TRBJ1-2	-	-	TGCAGCGTTGCAACCGGTGATAAATTCGGCTACACCTTC	CSVATGDKFGYTF
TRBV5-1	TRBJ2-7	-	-	TGCGCCAGCAGCCGGGGACACCCCGTCGACGAGCAGTACTTC	CASSRGHPVDEQYF
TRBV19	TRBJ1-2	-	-	TGTGCCAGTAGCCATAGGGGCCCTTACGGCTACACCTTC	CASSHRGPYGYTF
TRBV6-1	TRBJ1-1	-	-	TGTGCCAGCAGTGAAATCGGGGTCGTCACTGAAGCTTTCTTT	CASSEIGVVTEAFF
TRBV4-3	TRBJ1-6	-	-	TGCGCCAGCAGCCAATATACAGGGTATCGCTCACCCCTCCACTTT	CASSQYTGYRSPLHF
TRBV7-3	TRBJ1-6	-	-	TGTGCCAGCAGCTCGGATAATTCACCCCTCCACTTT	CASSSDNSPLHF
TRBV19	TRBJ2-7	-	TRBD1	TGTGCCACTCGCGGATCCGGGACAGGGGCTTACGAGCAGTACTTC	CATRGSGTGAYEQYF
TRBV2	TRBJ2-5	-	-	TGTGCCAGCAGTGGGTATGAGGGAGCCGAGACCCAGTACTTC	CASSGYEGAETQYF
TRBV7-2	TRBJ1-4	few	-	TGTGCCAGCAGCTTACGGGACGTCGTGGGAGGACTGTTTTTT	CASSLRDVVGGLFF
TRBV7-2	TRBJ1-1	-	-	TGTGCCAGCAGCTCCGGAGGGTCGGTGGCGGGCACTGAAGCTTTCTTT	CASSSGGSVAGTEAFF
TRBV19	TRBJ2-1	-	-	TGTGCCAGTAGTAGGCTGTCCGACTCCTACAATGAGCAGTTCTTC	CASSRLSDSYNEQFF
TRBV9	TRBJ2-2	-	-	TGTGCCTCCCCCCTGGCAGGGGCCGGGGAGCTGTTTTTT	CASPLAGAGELFF
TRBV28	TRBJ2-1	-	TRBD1	TGTGCCAGCAGTTCACCGGGACAGGGGGCGCAGGAGCAGTTCTTC	CASSSPGQGAQEQFF
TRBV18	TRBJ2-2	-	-	TGTGCCAGCTCACTATTCGACAGTGCGAACACCGGGGAGCTGTTTTTT	CASSLFDSANTGELFF
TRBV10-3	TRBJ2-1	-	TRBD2	TGTGCCAGCTTACGACAAAGGACTAGCGGGGGGGCCCCCGGTGAGCAGTTCTTC	CASLRQRTSGGAPGEQFF
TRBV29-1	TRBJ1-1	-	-	TGCAGCGTTGAACCAGTGAACACTGAAGCTTTCTTT	CSVEPVNTEAFF
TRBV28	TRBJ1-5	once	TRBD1	TGTGCCAGCAGGTCCCCGGGACAGGGGGCTTGGCAGCCCCAGCATTTT	CASRSPGQGAWQPQHF
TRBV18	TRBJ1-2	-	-	TGTGCCAGCTCACCACGACAGTCATCAGCTAACTATGGCTACACCTTC	CASSPRQSSANYGYTF
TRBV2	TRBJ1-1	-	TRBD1	TGTGCCAGCCCCCAAGGTCGGACAGGGACTACCGAAGCTTTCTTT	CASPQGRTGTTEAFF
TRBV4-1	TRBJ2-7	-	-	TGCGCCAGCAGCCAAAGGGGTCCGAGCTACGAGCAGTACTTC	CASSQRGPSYEQYF
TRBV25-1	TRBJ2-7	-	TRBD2	TGTGCCACCTCGGTGGCGGGGGGGCTCTACGAGCAGTACTTC	CATSVAGGLYEQYF
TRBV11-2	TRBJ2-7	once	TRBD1	TGTGCCAGCAGATACCGGGACAGGGCGGCCCACGAGCAGTACTTC	CASRYRDRAAHEQYF
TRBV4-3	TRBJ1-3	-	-	TGCGCCAGCAGCCAAGATAGGGGCTCCGCTGGAAACACCATATATTTT	CASSQDRGSAGNTIYF
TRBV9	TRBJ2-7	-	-	TGTGCCAGCAGCGTGGGCAACACCGCTTACTACGAGCAGTACTTC	CASSVGNTAYYEQYF
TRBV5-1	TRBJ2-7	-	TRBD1	TGCGCCAGCAGCGACCGGGACAGGGGGGGCTACGAGCAGTACTTC	CASSDRDRGGYEQYF
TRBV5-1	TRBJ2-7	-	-	TGCGCCAGCAGCCTCGAGGGGAGGTACGAGCAGTACTTC	CASSLEGRYEQYF
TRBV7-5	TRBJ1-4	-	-	TGTGCCAGAAGTCCGAGGACAGTTCGAAAACTGTTTTTT	CARSPRTVRKLFF
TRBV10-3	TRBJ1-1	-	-	TGTGCCATCAGCGTCCAACCGGGACAAGTGAACACTGAAGCTTTCTTT	CAISVQPGQVNTEAFF
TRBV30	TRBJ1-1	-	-	TGTGCCTGGAGTGTCGGGTGGTATTCTGAAGCTTTCTTT	CAWSVGWYSEAFF
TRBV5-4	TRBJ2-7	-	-	TGTGCCAGCAGCTTGGGCGTCTACGAGCAGTACTTC	CASSLGVYEQYF
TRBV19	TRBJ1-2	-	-	TGTGCCAGTAGCAAATACGGGGATCAATTTTATGCTAACTATGGCTACACCTTC	CASSKYGDQFYANYGYTF
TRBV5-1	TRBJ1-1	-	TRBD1	TGCGCCAGCAGCGGGAGCCAGGGGGCTCCTGAAGCTTTCTTT	CASSGSQGAPEAFF
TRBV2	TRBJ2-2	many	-	TGTGCCAGCACTGGAGGGGGGGAGCTGTTTTTT	CASTGGGELFF
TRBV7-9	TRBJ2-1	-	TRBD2	TGTGCCAGCAGCTTATCGCTAGCGGGTTCCTACAATGAGCAGTTCTTC	CASSLSLAGSYNEQFF
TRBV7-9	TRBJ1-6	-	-	TGTGCCAGCAGCTTAGCGGGAGGGAGCTCCTATAATTCACCCCTCCACTTT	CASSLAGGSSYNSPLHF
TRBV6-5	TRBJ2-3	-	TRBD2	TGTGCCAGCAGTTCAGGACTAGCGGGGGTTGATACGCAGTATTTT	CASSSGLAGVDTQYF
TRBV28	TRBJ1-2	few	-	TGTGCCAGCAGCACAAGTAACTATGGCTACACCTTC	CASSTSNYGYTF
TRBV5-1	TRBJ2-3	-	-	TGCGCCAGCAGCCCGGCCATATCGCTAGTCACAGATACGCAGTATTTT	CASSPAISLVTDTQYF
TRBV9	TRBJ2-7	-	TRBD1	TGTGCCAGCAGCGCGGCAGGGGGCTACGAGCAGTACTTC	CASSAAGGYEQYF
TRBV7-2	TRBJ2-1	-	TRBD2	TGTGCCAGCAGCTTAGTTCGGCTAGCGGTATACAATGAGCAGTTCTTC	CASSLVRLAVYNEQFF